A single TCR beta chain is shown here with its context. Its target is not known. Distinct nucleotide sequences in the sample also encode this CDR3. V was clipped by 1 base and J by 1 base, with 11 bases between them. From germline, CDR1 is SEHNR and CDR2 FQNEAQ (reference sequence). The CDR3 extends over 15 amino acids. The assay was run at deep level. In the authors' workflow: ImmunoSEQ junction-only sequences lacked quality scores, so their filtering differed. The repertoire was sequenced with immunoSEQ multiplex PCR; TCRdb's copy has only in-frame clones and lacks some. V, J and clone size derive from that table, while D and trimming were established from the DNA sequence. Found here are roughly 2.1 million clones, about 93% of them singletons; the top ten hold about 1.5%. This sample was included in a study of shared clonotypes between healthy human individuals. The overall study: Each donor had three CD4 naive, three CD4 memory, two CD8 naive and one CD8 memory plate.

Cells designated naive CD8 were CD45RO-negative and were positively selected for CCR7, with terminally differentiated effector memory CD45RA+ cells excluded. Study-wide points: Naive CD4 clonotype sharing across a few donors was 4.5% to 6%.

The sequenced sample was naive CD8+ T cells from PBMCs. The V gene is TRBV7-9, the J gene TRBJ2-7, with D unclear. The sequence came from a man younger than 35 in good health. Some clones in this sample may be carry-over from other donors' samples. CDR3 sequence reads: CASSLGSSSSYEQYF. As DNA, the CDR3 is TGTGCCAGCAGCTTAGGTAGCAGCAGTTCCTACGAGCAGTACTTC.